These T cell receptor beta chains were read from a single sample in a study of blood T cell repertoires in COVID-19. Here immunoSEQ multiplex PCR was the method, and the copy in TCRdb shows in-frame clones only, minus some. The profile covers about 110,000 clones, with approximately 80% appearing a single time and about 14% taken by the ten largest. Sequencing was done on a sample of peripheral blood. These receptors were collected from an older woman with acute or convalescent COVID-19. Each CDR3 is given with its conserved first and last residue. A D gene is named only where the DNA matches it firmly. Some rows have no size entry. The others give once, few or many, or a class for an expanded clone.

v_gene	d_gene	abundance	j_gene	CDR3nt	CDR3aa
TRBV4-2	-	-	TRBJ1-1	TGTGCCAGCAGCCATCCAGGTACGGAAGCTTTCTTT	CASSHPGTEAFF
TRBV7-2	-	-	TRBJ1-2	TGTGCCAGCAGCTTAGTGAGGGCCTATAACTATGGCTACACCTTC	CASSLVRAYNYGYTF
TRBV7-8	TRBD2	-	TRBJ2-1	TGTGCCAGCAGCTTAGTGGCGGGGGGGCCTCCTGGGGAGCAGTTCTTC	CASSLVAGGPPGEQFF
TRBV5-1	-	-	TRBJ1-2	TGCGCCAGCAGCCAAGACACGGTCGATGGCTACACCTTC	CASSQDTVDGYTF
TRBV5-1	-	-	TRBJ1-4	TGCGCCAGCAGCTCCGATTCCAGACAGAATGAAAAACTGTTTTTT	CASSSDSRQNEKLFF
TRBV5-4	TRBD2	-	TRBJ2-5	TGTGCCAGCAGTAGGGGTCTAGCGGGGCTTCAAGAGACCCAGTACTTC	CASSRGLAGLQETQYF
TRBV5-5	-	-	TRBJ2-2	TGTGCCAGCAGCCTGGGACTTCGTCCCGGGGAGCTGTTTTTT	CASSLGLRPGELFF
TRBV4-1	TRBD1	-	TRBJ1-2	TGCGCCAGCAGTACCACGACAGGGAACTATGGCTACACCTTC	CASSTTTGNYGYTF
TRBV7-9	-	few	TRBJ2-7	TGTGCCAGCAGCGACGGACTTACCTACGAGCAGTACTTC	CASSDGLTYEQYF
TRBV28	-	-	TRBJ1-2	TGTGCCAGCAACCAACAGGGCTTTAGCTATGGCTACACCTTC	CASNQQGFSYGYTF
TRBV9	-	-	TRBJ2-2	TGTGCCAGCAACCGGGGGAACACCGGGGAGCTGTTTTTT	CASNRGNTGELFF
TRBV7-2	-	-	TRBJ1-3	TGTGCCAGCAGCCCACAGGGATTCTCTGGAAACACCATATATTTT	CASSPQGFSGNTIYF
TRBV2	TRBD2	-	TRBJ2-7	TGTGCCACTGCCCTAGCGGGGGGGTACGAGCAGTACTTC	CATALAGGYEQYF
TRBV19	TRBD1	-	TRBJ1-4	TGTGCCAGTAGTACGGAGAGGACAGGAATTATTGCAACTAATGAAAAACTGTTTTTT	CASSTERTGIIATNEKLFF
TRBV28	-	-	TRBJ1-1	TGTGCCAGCAGTACCCTCGACAGTACTGAAGCTTTCTTT	CASSTLDSTEAFF
TRBV5-6	-	-	TRBJ1-1	TGTGCCAGCAGCTTGGAAAGGGGCTTGAACACTGAAGCTTTCTTT	CASSLERGLNTEAFF
TRBV5-4	-	-	TRBJ2-7	TGTGCCAGCAGCATGAGGAAACAGGGTGGCTACGAGCAGTACTTC	CASSMRKQGGYEQYF
TRBV19	TRBD1	once	TRBJ2-2	TGTGCCAGCGGCCAACTTCAGGGGGCCGGGGAGCTGTTTTTT	CASGQLQGAGELFF
TRBV6-5	TRBD1	-	TRBJ1-4	TGTGCCAGCAGTTACTCAATCTCAGGGGGTGGCGAAAAACTGTTTTTT	CASSYSISGGGEKLFF
TRBV18	TRBD1	-	TRBJ2-3	TGTGCCAGCTCACTGTTCTGGGACAGAACTACAGATACGCAGTATTTT	CASSLFWDRTTDTQYF
TRBV6-6	-	-	TRBJ2-5	TGTGCCAGCAGTTACTCCCCTAGGGGACTGGAGACCCAGTACTTC	CASSYSPRGLETQYF
TRBV5-4	-	-	TRBJ1-4	TGTGCCAGCAGCTCAGCTAGCGGTAATGAAAAACTGTTTTTT	CASSSASGNEKLFF
TRBV5-4	TRBD1	few	TRBJ1-2	TGTGCCAGCAGGGGGACAGGGGTTGTAGCCAACTATGGCTACACCTTC	CASRGTGVVANYGYTF
TRBV9	-	once	TRBJ1-1	TGTGCCAGCAGCGCAGGCTCCGGTTTTGAAGCTTTCTTT	CASSAGSGFEAFF
TRBV5-1	TRBD1	-	TRBJ1-2	TGCGCCAGCAGCACGGGACAGGGGATGGTTGGCTACACCTTC	CASSTGQGMVGYTF
TRBV5-6	TRBD1	-	TRBJ2-7	TGTGCCAGCAGCTCAAGACAGGGGCGCTACGAGCAGTACTTC	CASSSRQGRYEQYF
TRBV5-1	-	-	TRBJ1-4	TGCGCCAGCAGCCCCGGGGGGGCCCAGGGGTTGGAAAAACTGTTTTTT	CASSPGGAQGLEKLFF